This T cell receptor beta chain was profiled in a study of regulatory T cells in long-lasting Graves disease. Specified time point: newly diagnosed GD, antithyroid drugs for less than 3 months. Generation of the TCR library employed RNA extracted from PBMCs. General study results and limits: Persistent disease favored TRBV28, TRBJ1-2 and TRBJ2-5. New patients shared 750 to 1,000 public clonotypes, fewer than the roughly 3,000 shared by persistent patients.

In regard to this clonotype: Antigen: not known.

This CDR3 contains 15 residues. V was clipped by 1 base and J by 1 base; unmatched bases: 4. Looked up from germline, CDR1 is DFQATT and CDR2 is SNEGSKA (reference sequence). Arm-PCR of CDR3 regions and iRepertoire HTBI primers were used to build TCR beta libraries. Each CDR3 protein is one row after TCRdb ran MiXCR on the multiplex PCR reads. The sample includes hundreds of thousands of distinct CDR3 sequences, approximately 15% of them seen just once. This same sample was also part of a study on T cells in Graves' hyperthyroidism and ophthalmopathy. This second study notes: Exclusion of patients followed from uncontrolled infection, other autoimmune disease, pregnancy or lactation. Most clonotypes expanded in the thyroid (above 0.001) were also present in blood.

Sequenced material: peripheral blood mononuclear cells (PBMCs), taken at new diagnosis, from a patient treated with antithyroid drugs. This TCR was sampled from a woman in her twenties or thirties with Graves disease. This chain joins TRBV20-1 and TRBJ2-1, with 7 positions matching TRBD2. This chain's CDR3 is CSARAVAGSYNEQFF. CDR3 in DNA: TGCAGTGCTAGAGCGGTAGCGGGTTCCTACAATGAGCAGTTCTTC.